The 8 T cell receptor beta chains below all came from one sample that was sequenced in a study of blood T cell repertoires in COVID-19. The repertoire was sequenced with immunoSEQ multiplex PCR; TCRdb's copy has only in-frame clones and lacks some. In the table there are some 350,000 clones, about 90% of which are singletons. The sample taken for sequencing was peripheral blood. The receptors were gathered from a woman aged 70-85 years with COVID-19, enrolled during active disease.

The gene calls are TRBV28 and TRBJ2-1; D might be TRBD1 (6 bases). This CDR3 has 14 residues. V was trimmed by 7 bases and J by 10 bases, leaving 20 bases between them. Germline V gives CDR1 MDHEN, CDR2 SYDVKM. The CDR3 DNA follows: TGTGCCAGCAAATTGACTTCCCAGGGGCGAGAGCAGTTCTTC. This encodes CASKLTSQGREQFF. The full variable domain, in which reference TRBV28 and TRBJ2-1 provide the parts outside the CDR3, is DVKVTQSSRYLVKRTGEKVFLECVQDMDHENMFWYRQDPGLGLRLIYFSYDVKMKEKGDIPEGYSVSREKKERFSLILESASTNQTSMYLCASKLTSQGREQFFGPGTRLTVL.

The rearrangement uses TRBV27 and TRBJ2-1, with no clear D. This CDR3 spans 14 amino acids. The ends were cut back, 5 bases at V and 6 bases at J, with 14 bases in the middle. Germline V lookup: CDR1 MNHEY, CDR2 SMNVEV (reference sequence). Here the CDR3 DNA reads TGTGCCAGCAGTCCCGGGTCCCGCTCCAATGAGCAGTTCTTC. This encodes CASSPGSRSNEQFF.

The chain is built from TRBV5-1 and TRBJ2-3, with D perhaps TRBD2 (5 bases). The V and J ends lost 3 bases and 4 bases respectively, with 18 bases between them. The CDR3 contains 16 residues. CDR1 is SGHRS, CDR2 YFSETQ, per germline. This chain's CDR3 is CASSSEGGRTSDTQYF. Here the CDR3 DNA reads TGCGCCAGCAGCTCCGAGGGTGGCAGGACTTCAGATACGCAGTATTTT.

This rearrangement joins TRBV24-1 to TRBJ2-3; perhaps TRBD2 as D (7 bases). Germline CDR1 reads KGHDR; CDR2 reads SFDVKD. The length of the CDR3 is 15 residues. The germline V and J ends were trimmed by 3 bases and 2 bases, with 11 bases remaining between them. CDR3 sequence: CATSDGGGNTDTQYF. The CDR3 coding sequence is TGTGCCACCAGTGATGGCGGGGGCAACACAGATACGCAGTATTTT.

The chain's CDR3 is CASSDLRTPTGELFF. CDR3 bases: TGTGCCAGCAGCGATCTCAGGACTCCCACCGGGGAGCTGTTTTTT. V gene TRBV9 combines with J gene TRBJ2-2; a possible D gene is TRBD2 (5 bases). The germline gives CDR1 SGDLS, CDR2 YYNGEE. The germline V and J ends were trimmed by 3 bases and 4 bases, with 13 bases remaining between them. This CDR3 has 15 amino acids.

The chain couples TRBV2 to TRBJ1-5; TRBD1 might be the D (6 bases). The germline CDR1 and CDR2 sequences are SNHLY and FYNNEI. The V end was cut by 5 bases, the J end by 0 bases, with 14 bases between. The length of the CDR3 is 16 residues. CDR3 sequence: CASSRGQQYSNQPQHF. CDR3 coding DNA: TGTGCCAGCAGTCGAGGACAGCAGTATAGCAATCAGCCCCAGCATTTT.

The chain carries TRBV29-1 and TRBJ2-2, with 10 bases lining up with TRBD2. Germline lookup yields CDR1 SQVTM and CDR2 ANQGSEA. The CDR3 is 14 residues long. The trim removed 6 bases at V and 5 bases at J, leaving 6 bases unmatched. The CDR3 DNA follows: TGCAGCGTAAAGCGGGGGGGCGGAACCGGGGAGCTGTTTTTT. This sequence encodes CSVKRGGGTGELFF.

CDR3 in DNA: TGCGCCAGCAGCTACGGACAGGGAGTAGATACGCAGTATTTT. It is translated as CASSYGQGVDTQYF. The chain joins TRBV5-1 to TRBJ2-3, with 8 bases matching TRBD1. Germline V gives CDR1 SGHRS, CDR2 YFSETQ. CDR3 length: 14 amino acids. Unmatched junction bases numbered 5, after V lost 3 bases and J lost 5 bases.